Shown below are 26 T cell receptor beta chains from a single sample sequenced in a study of blood T cells in healthy people across ages. A second roughly 7 to 12 cycle PCR used barcoded and J-beta primers. TCRdb passed the 5' RACE reads through MiXCR, listing each CDR3 protein once. The sample comprises approximately 770,000 distinct CDR3 sequences, 58% of which are singletons, and approximately 23% rests with the top ten. The sequencing sample was made of blood. The origin of the receptors is a man aged 25 to 40 in good health.

The rearrangement uses TRBV29-1 and TRBJ2-7; no definite D call. The CDR3 has 13 amino acids. CDR1 and CDR2 (germline): SQVTM, ANQGSEA. The ends were cut back, 3 bases at V and 0 bases at J, with 9 bases in the middle. The CDR3 region has the DNA TGCAGCGTTGAGGTTGGTACCTCCTACGAGCAGTACTTC. Its protein is CSVEVGTSYEQYF.

The chain couples TRBV18 to TRBJ1-2; D uncertain. Germline loops: CDR1 KGHSH, CDR2 LQKENI. Between the trimmed V and J ends, which lost 1 base and 6 bases, there was a span of 12 bases. The CDR3 length is 14 residues. The CDR3 nucleotides read TGTGCCAGCTCACCACTAGCGGGCCAAGATGGCTACACCTTC. Residues: CASSPLAGQDGYTF.

The chain links TRBV24-1 to TRBJ1-5; D not resolved. The CDR3 length is 12 residues. Germline CDR1 is KGHDR and CDR2 is SFDVKD. Trimming removed 6 bases at V and 5 bases at J, with 7 bases between. CDR3 DNA: TGTGCCACCAGTCTTTATGATCAGCCCCAGCATTTT. It codes for CATSLYDQPQHF.

This clonotype was observed once. The chain is built from TRBV3-1 and TRBJ2-5; 8 bases map to TRBD1. The germline V gene encodes CDR1 LGHDT and CDR2 YNNKEL (reference sequence). The CDR3 has 15 amino acids. Trimming at V came to 3 bases and at J to 9 bases, leaving 12 bases not matched to a gene. CDR3 bases: TGTGCCAGCAGCCATATGCGTTCAGGGGGCGGTTCCCAGTACTTC. As protein: CASSHMRSGGGSQYF.

The rearrangement links TRBV9 to TRBJ1-2; perhaps TRBD1 as D (5 bases). V lost 1 base, J lost 0 bases, and 10 bases lay in between. Germline CDR1 reads SGDLS; CDR2 reads YYNGEE. The CDR3 consists of 15 residues. The CDR3 spells CASSVRDGSNYGYTF. For the CDR3, the DNA is TGTGCCAGCAGCGTAAGGGACGGATCTAACTATGGCTACACCTTC. The full variable domain, rest sourced from reference TRBV9 and TRBJ1-2, is DSGVTQTPKHLITATGQRVTLRCSPRSGDLSVYWYQQSLDQGLQFLIQYYNGEERAKGNILERFSAQQFPDLHSELNLSSLELGDSALYFCASSVRDGSNYGYTFGSGTRLTVV.

This clonotype was recorded a few times. This chain joins TRBV6-5 and TRBJ2-7; 8 bases line up with TRBD1. CDR1 and CDR2 from the germline V gene are MNHEY and SVGAGI. The CDR3 sequence is 15 residues long. Losses at the gene ends were 2 bases for V and 5 bases for J; bases not matched to a gene: 8. CDR3 protein: CASSYVGGQGHEQYF. The CDR3 DNA reads as TGTGCCAGCAGTTACGTGGGAGGACAGGGCCACGAGCAGTACTTC.

The chain recombines TRBV5-4 with TRBJ1-4; no clear D. This CDR3 is 12 amino acids long. V shed 0 bases and J shed 7 bases, with 4 bases lying between them. The V gene's germline CDR1 is SGHNT and CDR2 YYREEE (reference sequence). The CDR3 spells CASSLDFEKLFF. The CDR3 DNA reads TGTGCCAGCAGCTTGGATTTTGAAAAACTGTTTTTT. The full variable domain, in which reference TRBV5-4 and TRBJ1-4 provide the parts outside the CDR3, is ETGVTQSPTHLIKTRGQQVTLRCSSQSGHNTVSWYQQALGQGPQFIFQYYREEENGRGNFPPRFSGLQFPNYSSELNVNALELDDSALYLCASSLDFEKLFFGSGTQLSVL.

V is TRBV29-1 and J is TRBJ2-3, with a possible D match to TRBD1 (7 bases). Deletions cut 5 bases from V and 0 bases from J, with 18 bases between. CDR1 is SQVTM, CDR2 ANQGSEA, per germline. CDR3 length: 16 amino acids. The CDR3 DNA reads as TGCAGCGTTTTCGGACTACAGGGGACTAGCACAGATACGCAGTATTTT. It yields the protein CSVFGLQGTSTDTQYF.

The V gene is TRBV20-1, the J gene TRBJ1-1; 7 nucleotides line up with TRBD1. Germline V CDR1 and CDR2: DFQATT, SNEGSKA (reference sequence). V lost 5 bases and J lost 6; bases outside the gene matches: 12. The CDR3 consists of 14 residues. CDR3 protein: CSAPRSQGGPEAFF. The CDR3 nucleotides read TGCAGTGCTCCCAGATCGCAGGGGGGCCCTGAAGCTTTCTTT.

This clonotype was observed a single time. One end of the junction is discordant with germline, which a read error may explain. The chain has TRBV20-1 and TRBJ1-2; tentatively, D is TRBD1 (6 bases). The CDR3 runs to 14 residues. Germline values: CDR1 DFQATT, CDR2 SNEGSKA (reference sequence). The CDR3 is CSARDPQQGYGNTF. The CDR3 nucleotides are TGCAGTGCTAGAGATCCCCAACAGGGCTATGGCAACACCTTC.

V and J are TRBV20-1 and TRBJ2-1, with D possibly being TRBD2 (6 bases). V was cut by 0 bases and J by 13 bases, with 22 bases left in between. The germline V gene encodes CDR1 DFQATT and CDR2 SNEGSKA (reference sequence). The CDR3 extends over 15 amino acids. The CDR3 is CSARDQAGLLAEQFF. The CDR3 DNA reads TGCAGTGCTAGAGATCAGGCCGGCCTATTAGCGGAACAGTTCTTC.

Ten or more counts support this clonotype. The chain carries TRBV7-9 and TRBJ1-1; 9 bases match TRBD1. CDR1 and CDR2 from the germline V gene are SEHNR and FQNEAQ (reference sequence). The CDR3 has 17 amino acids. V was pared by 3 bases and J by 1 base, with 9 bases of the junction left unmatched. The CDR3 is CASSFSPGQGTNTEAFF. CDR3 nucleotide sequence: TGTGCCAGCAGCTTTTCTCCGGGACAGGGAACGAACACTGAAGCTTTCTTT.

V is TRBV7-2 and J is TRBJ2-7, with a possible D match to TRBD2 (6 bases). The germline V gene encodes CDR1 SGHTA and CDR2 FQGNSA. The CDR3 runs 12 residues. V lost 6 bases and J 8 bases, leaving 14 bases between the germline ends. CDR3 in amino acids: CASSFGRTKQYF. In DNA, the CDR3 is TGTGCCAGCAGTTTCGGTCGGACTAAGCAGTACTTC.

CDR3 in amino acids: CATTRDSGEQYF. In DNA form, the CDR3 reads TGTGCCACGACCAGGGACTCGGGCGAGCAGTACTTC. The chain carries TRBV5-5 and TRBJ2-5, with D possibly TRBD2 on 6 matching bases. The J call may not be correct, given that the DNA end is closer to TRBJ2-7. The length of the CDR3 is 12 residues. Germline CDR1 and CDR2: SGHKS and YYEKEE (reference sequence).

This clonotype was detected a few times. The V gene is TRBV6-5, the J gene TRBJ2-3; D unresolved. Germline CDR1 reads MNHEY; CDR2 reads SVGAGI. The CDR3 totals 12 residues. The ends were cut back, 5 bases at V and 6 bases at J, with 9 bases in the middle. CDR3 loop: CASSDHSDTQYF. As DNA, the CDR3 is TGTGCCAGCAGTGACCACAGCGATACGCAGTATTTT.

Only a few counts were recorded for this clonotype. The chain uses TRBV27 and TRBJ1-2; TRBD1 matches 10 bases. Germline assignment: CDR1 MNHEY and CDR2 SMNVEV (reference sequence). The V gene end was trimmed by 0 bases and the J gene end by 4 bases; junction bases not matched to a gene: 5. This CDR3 spans 16 amino acids. DNA of the CDR3: TGTGCCAGCAGTTTATCGCGGACAGGGGGGGCCTATGGCTACACCTTC. Amino acids: CASSLSRTGGAYGYTF.

The V gene is TRBV7-2, the J gene TRBJ1-5; D gene unclear. V was pared by 5 bases and J by 1 base, with 15 bases between. CDR3 length: 16 amino acids. The germline V gene has CDR1 SGHTA and CDR2 FQGNSA. CDR3 sequence: CASSIQGPGSNQPQHF. The CDR3 nucleotides read TGTGCCAGCAGCATCCAAGGACCCGGGAGCAATCAGCCCCAGCATTTT.

This clonotype was picked up a small number of times. This chain joins TRBV15 and TRBJ2-3; no reliable D call. The germline CDR1 and CDR2 sequences are LNHNV and YYDKDF (reference sequence). The CDR3 is made up of 15 amino acids. Trimming left V 1 base short and J 2 bases short, with 10 bases between. The CDR3 coding sequence is TGTGCCACCAGCAGAGGGGTGGGAAACACAGATACGCAGTATTTT. It specifies CATSRGVGNTDTQYF. The whole variable domain, filled in from reference TRBV15 and TRBJ2-3, reads DAMVIQNPRYQVTQFGKPVTLSCSQTLNHNVMYWYQQKSSQAPKLLFHYYDKDFNNEADTPDNFQSRRPNTSFCFLDIRSPGLGDTAMYLCATSRGVGNTDTQYFGPGTRLTVL.

The chain carries TRBV6-2 or TRBV6-3 and TRBJ2-5; 13 bases fit TRBD2. This CDR3 is built from 13 residues. CDR1 and CDR2 from the germline V gene are MNHEY and SVGEGT. V lost 6 bases and J lost 12; bases outside the gene matches: 7. CDR3 in amino acids: CASRGTSGTAKYF. CDR3 nucleotide sequence: TGTGCCAGCAGAGGGACTAGCGGGACCGCTAAGTACTTC.

This rearrangement joins TRBV12-1 to TRBJ2-7; TRBD1, the D gene given by the table, was not confirmed from the DNA. TRBV12-1 is a known pseudogene. The CDR3 totals 14 residues. The CDR3 DNA is TGTGCCAGCAGCTTTGGCTTTGGGGGTTACGAGCAGTACTTC. This gives the protein CASSFGFGGYEQYF.

The gene calls are TRBV7-2 and TRBJ2-3; D might be TRBD1 (7 bases). The CDR3 has 15 amino acids. Germline lookup yields CDR1 SGHTA and CDR2 FQGNSA. V lost 5 bases, J lost 2 bases, and 14 bases lay in between. The CDR3 loop reads CASSPRGAHTDTQYF. DNA for the CDR3: TGTGCCAGCAGCCCCAGGGGGGCTCACACAGATACGCAGTATTTT.

Of note for this clonotype: A read error may account for a junction end that differs from germline. The CDR3 loop reads CASSTAFYVYTF. The CDR3 nucleotides are TGTGCCAGCTCGACAGCATTCTATGTCTACACCTTC. This sequence joins TRBV28 and TRBJ1-2; D is perhaps TRBD1 (5 bases). The length of the CDR3 is 12 residues. Germline lookup yields CDR1 MDHEN and CDR2 SYDVKM.

In the case of this clonotype: Sequence at one end of the junction differs from germline and may be a read error. The V call is TRBV29-1, the J call TRBJ1-1, with 10 bases identical to TRBD1. Germline V gene lookup returns CDR1 SQVTM and CDR2 ANQGSEA. This CDR3 contains 14 residues. CDR3: CGVTTGGADTEAFF. CDR3 bases: TGCGGCGTTACGACAGGGGGCGCGGACACTGAAGCTTTCTTT.

This clonotype was observed a few times. In nucleotides, the CDR3 is TGCAGTGCTAGGACCGGGACAGAGGTGACCTACGAGCAGTACTTC. This sequence encodes CSARTGTEVTYEQYF. The gene calls are TRBV20-1 and TRBJ2-7; TRBD1 matches 7 bases. This CDR3 region has 15 residues. Trimming at V came to 3 bases and at J to 2 bases, leaving 10 bases not matched to a gene. CDR1 and CDR2 (germline): DFQATT, SNEGSKA (reference sequence).

This clonotype was found a few times. The V gene is TRBV27, the J gene TRBJ2-1; the match to TRBD2 covers 9 bases. Germline values: CDR1 MNHEY, CDR2 SMNVEV (reference sequence). The CDR3 has 16 residues. The junction had 8 bases not matched to a gene; V was cut back by 3 bases and J by 5 bases. The CDR3 spells CASSLESSGGNNEQFF. CDR3 DNA sequence: TGTGCCAGCAGTTTGGAGAGTAGCGGGGGAAACAATGAGCAGTTCTTC.

Only a few counts were recorded for this clonotype. The gene calls are TRBV5-1 and TRBJ2-7; 13 bases match TRBD2. The junction had 4 bases not matched to a gene; V was cut back by 1 base and J by 0 bases. Germline V gives CDR1 SGHRS, CDR2 YFSETQ. CDR3 size: 17 residues. CDR3 coding DNA: TGCGCCAGCAGCTTGACTAGCGGGAGGGTGAGCTCCTACGAGCAGTACTTC. It encodes CASSLTSGRVSSYEQYF.